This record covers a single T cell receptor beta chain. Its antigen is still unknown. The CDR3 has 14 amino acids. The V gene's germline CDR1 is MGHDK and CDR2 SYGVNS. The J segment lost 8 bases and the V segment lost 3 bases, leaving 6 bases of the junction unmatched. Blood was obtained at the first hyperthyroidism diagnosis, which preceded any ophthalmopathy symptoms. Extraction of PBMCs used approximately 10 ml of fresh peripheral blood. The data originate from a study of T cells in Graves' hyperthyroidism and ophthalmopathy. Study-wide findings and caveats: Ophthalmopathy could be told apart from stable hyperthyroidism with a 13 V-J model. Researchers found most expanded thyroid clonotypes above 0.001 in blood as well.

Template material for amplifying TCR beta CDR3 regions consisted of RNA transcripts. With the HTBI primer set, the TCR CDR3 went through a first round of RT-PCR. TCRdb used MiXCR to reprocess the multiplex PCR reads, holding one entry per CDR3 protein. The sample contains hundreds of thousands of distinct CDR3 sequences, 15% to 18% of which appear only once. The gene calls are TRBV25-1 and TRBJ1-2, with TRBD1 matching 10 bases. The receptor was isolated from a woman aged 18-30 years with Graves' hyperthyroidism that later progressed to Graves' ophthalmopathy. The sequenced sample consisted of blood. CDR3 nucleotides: TGTGCCAGCAGTGAGACAGGGGGCACGCAAGGCTACACCTTC. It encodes CASSETGGTQGYTF.